The TCR beta chain under discussion was sequenced for a study of technical replicates of blood from a handful of donors. The method was immunoSEQ multiplex PCR; TCRdb's version includes in-frame clones alone and lacks a portion of them. The sample yields around 17,000 clones, 87% seen once. CDR3 length equals 15 residues. Trimming pared 3 bases from V and 2 bases from J, leaving 11 bases between. Looked up from germline, CDR1 is MRHNA and CDR2 is SNTAGT. Sequenced sample: PBMCs. The clonotype originates from a human donor in good health. The rearrangement links TRBV6-4 to TRBJ2-1; tentative D call: TRBD1 (5 bases). The CDR3 loop is CASSDRGLPYNEQFF. The CDR3 DNA follows: TGTGCCAGCAGTGATAGGGGTCTTCCCTACAATGAGCAGTTCTTC.